This T cell receptor (beta chain) was recovered during a study of identical twins (dated by TCRdb to the mid-2010s). About the study as a whole: To test whether fetal clonotypes persist, the study used deep sequencing on TCR alpha and beta repertoires from monozygotic twins, unrelated adults of various ages, and cord blood. Replicate twin experiments were performed at different times using different library preparation protocols to rule out contamination.

Every donor in the study was a healthy Caucasian. Miltenyi CD45RO+ enrichment and human naive T-cell isolation kits were used to isolate memory (CD45RO+) and naive T cells from PBMC. Receptor libraries were prepared by 5' RACE. These reads were obtained on an Illumina HiSeq 2000. Template switching introduced a universal primer binding site; the final cDNA contained a unique molecular identifier, enabling accurate counting of TCR cDNA molecules. Specific primers in the conserved constant-segment region were used to synthesize first-strand cDNA for the TCR alpha and beta chains. To control for contamination, every cDNA library carried two barcodes: a SMART-Mk sample barcode plus Illumina barcodes. TruSeq adapter sequences and Illumina sample barcodes were added in two successive PCR steps. The Illumina HiSeq platform was used with custom primers to sequence TCR alpha and beta cDNA libraries. Under the source paper's analysis protocol: MiGEC was used to process raw reads and extract unique molecular identifiers, and MiXCR was used to find CDR3 positions. Recombination models were inferred per individual with the repgenHMM and IGoR tools using an EM algorithm. The tcR package in R was used for shared clonotype analysis, with sharing normalized by the product of cloneset sizes. Out-of-frame nonproductive sequences were analyzed to study raw recombination free of thymic and clonal selection effects. TCRdb ran its own pipeline on the public reads, namely fastp trimming at Q25 and MiXCR clone calling, and kept in-frame beta chains. Every entry covers one CDR3 protein and lists the most common genes and DNA from its rows. TCRdb, rather than the study authors, made the V and J calls. The sample profile shows roughly 250,000 distinct CDR3 sequences; about an eighth of them were found once. The ten largest clones capture 7% to 9.5% of the sample.

Findings and caveats that apply to the study as a whole: Fewer insertions were carried by abundant cord blood beta clonotypes; a weaker similar trend was observed in young adult naive repertoires, while no such trend was observed in memory repertoires. Recombination models systematically underestimated out-of-frame TCR alpha sharing in monozygotic twins but agreed with sharing between unrelated individuals. Excess twin sharing in beta out-of-frame sequences was weaker because fewer shared sequences lowered the signal-to-noise ratio. Because the same donors could not be followed over many years, the conclusions depended on cross-sectional statistical analysis. Zero-insertion analyses could be partly confounded by invariant T cells such as MAIT and iNKT, though diverse VJ usage argued against such confounding for most clonotypes. Compared with coincidental sharing between unrelated individuals, an excess of low generation-probability sequences was observed among out-of-frame TCR alpha sequences shared between twins.

The cysteine opens and the phenylalanine closes a CDR3 of 17 amino acids. Only CDR3 DNA is held: 51 bases, read in frame from base 1. CDR1 and CDR2 (SGHTA, FQGNSA) derive from the germline V gene. Germline trimming: 5 bases from V, 3 bases from J; junction bases outside gene matches: 8. About this clonotype: Its antigen target is currently unknown. Base quality data are lacking; no much larger clone is found one base away.

This sequence uses TRBV7-2 and TRBJ2-3, with TRBD2 identical over 13 junction bases. The receptor's source is a woman between 18 and 29 years old in good health. Sequenced sample: memory (CD45RO+) T cells sorted from blood. In the paper's terms, the cell subset or site label means: CD45RO+ enriched T cells. Here is the DNA: TGTGCCAGCAGCCCGGATTCGACTAGCGGGAGGACAGATACGCAGTATTTT. It specifies CASSPDSTSGRTDTQYF.